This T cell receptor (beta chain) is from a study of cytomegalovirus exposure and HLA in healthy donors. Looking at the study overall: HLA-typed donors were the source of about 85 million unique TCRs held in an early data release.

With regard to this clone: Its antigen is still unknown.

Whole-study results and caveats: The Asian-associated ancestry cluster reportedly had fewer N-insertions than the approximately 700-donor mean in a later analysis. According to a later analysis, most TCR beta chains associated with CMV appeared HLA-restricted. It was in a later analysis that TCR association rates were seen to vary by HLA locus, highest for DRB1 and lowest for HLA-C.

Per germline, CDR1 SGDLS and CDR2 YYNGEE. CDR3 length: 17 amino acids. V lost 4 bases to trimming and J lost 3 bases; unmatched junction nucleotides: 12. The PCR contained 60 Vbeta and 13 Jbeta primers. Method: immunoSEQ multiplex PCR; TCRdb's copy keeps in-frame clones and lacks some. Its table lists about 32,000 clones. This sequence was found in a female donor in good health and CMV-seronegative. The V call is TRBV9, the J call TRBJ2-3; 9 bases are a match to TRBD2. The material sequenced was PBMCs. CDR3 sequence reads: CASSPQAGGGATDTQYF. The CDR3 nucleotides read TGTGCCAGCAGCCCCCAGGCTGGCGGGGGGGCGACAGATACGCAGTATTTT.